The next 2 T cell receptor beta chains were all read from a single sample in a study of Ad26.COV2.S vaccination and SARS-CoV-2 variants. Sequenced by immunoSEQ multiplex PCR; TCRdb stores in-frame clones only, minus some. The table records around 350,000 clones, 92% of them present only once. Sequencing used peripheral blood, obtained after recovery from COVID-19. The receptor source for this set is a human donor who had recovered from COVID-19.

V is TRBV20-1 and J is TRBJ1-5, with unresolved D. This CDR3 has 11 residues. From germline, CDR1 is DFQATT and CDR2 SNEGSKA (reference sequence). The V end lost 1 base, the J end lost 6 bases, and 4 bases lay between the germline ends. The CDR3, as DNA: TGCAGTGCTAGAGGGATTCAGCCCCAGCATTTT. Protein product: CSARGIQPQHF.

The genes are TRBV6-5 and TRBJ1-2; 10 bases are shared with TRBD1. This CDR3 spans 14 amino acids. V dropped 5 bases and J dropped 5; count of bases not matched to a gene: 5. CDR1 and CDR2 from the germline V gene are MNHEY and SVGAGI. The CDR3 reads CASSLRDRGYGYTF. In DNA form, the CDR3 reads TGTGCCAGCAGTCTTCGGGACAGGGGTTATGGCTACACCTTC.